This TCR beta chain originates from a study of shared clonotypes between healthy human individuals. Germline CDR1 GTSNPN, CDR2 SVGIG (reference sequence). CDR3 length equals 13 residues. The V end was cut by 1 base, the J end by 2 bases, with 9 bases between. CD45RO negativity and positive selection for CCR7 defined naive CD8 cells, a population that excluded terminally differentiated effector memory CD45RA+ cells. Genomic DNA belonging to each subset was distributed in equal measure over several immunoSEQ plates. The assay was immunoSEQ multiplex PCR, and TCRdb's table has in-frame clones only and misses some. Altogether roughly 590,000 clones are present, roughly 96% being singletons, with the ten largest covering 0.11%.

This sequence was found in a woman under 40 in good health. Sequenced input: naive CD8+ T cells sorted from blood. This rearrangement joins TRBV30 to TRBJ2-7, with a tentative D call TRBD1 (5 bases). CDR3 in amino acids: CAWSGGATYEQYF. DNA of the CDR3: TGTGCCTGGAGTGGTGGGGCCACCTACGAGCAGTACTTC. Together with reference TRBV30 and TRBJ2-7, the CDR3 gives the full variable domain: SQTIHQWPATLVQPVGSPLSLECTVEGTSNPNLYWYRQAAGRGLQLLFYSVGIGQISSEVPQNLSASRPQDRQFILSSKKLLLSDSGFYLCAWSGGATYEQYFGPGTRLTVT.